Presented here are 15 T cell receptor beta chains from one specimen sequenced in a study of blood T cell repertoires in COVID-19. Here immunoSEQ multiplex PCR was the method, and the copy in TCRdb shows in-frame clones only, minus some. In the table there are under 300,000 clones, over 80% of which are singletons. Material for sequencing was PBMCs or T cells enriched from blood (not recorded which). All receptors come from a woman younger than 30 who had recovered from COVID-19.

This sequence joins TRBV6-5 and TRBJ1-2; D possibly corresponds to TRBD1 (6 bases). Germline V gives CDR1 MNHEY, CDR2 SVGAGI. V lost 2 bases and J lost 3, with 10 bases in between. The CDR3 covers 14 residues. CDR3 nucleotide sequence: TGTGCCAGCAGTTACGCGGACAGTTACTATGGCTACACCTTC. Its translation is CASSYADSYYGYTF.

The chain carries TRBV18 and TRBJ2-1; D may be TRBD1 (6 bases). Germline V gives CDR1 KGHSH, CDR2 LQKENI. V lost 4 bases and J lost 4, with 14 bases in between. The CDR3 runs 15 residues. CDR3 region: CASSLSVTGYNEQFF. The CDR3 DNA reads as TGTGCCAGCTCACTTTCCGTGACAGGTTACAATGAGCAGTTCTTC.

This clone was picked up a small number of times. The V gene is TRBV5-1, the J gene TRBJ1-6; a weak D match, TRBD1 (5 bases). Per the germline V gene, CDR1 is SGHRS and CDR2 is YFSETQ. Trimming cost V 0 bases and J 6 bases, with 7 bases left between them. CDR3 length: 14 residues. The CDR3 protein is CASSLDRGNSPLHF. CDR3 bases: TGCGCCAGCAGCTTGGATAGGGGTAATTCACCCCTCCACTTT.

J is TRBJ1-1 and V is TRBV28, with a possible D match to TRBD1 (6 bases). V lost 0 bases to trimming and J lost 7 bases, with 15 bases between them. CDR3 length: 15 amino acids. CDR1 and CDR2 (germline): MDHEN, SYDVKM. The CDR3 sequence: CASSLWSTGSGEAFF. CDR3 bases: TGTGCCAGCAGTTTATGGTCGACAGGAAGCGGTGAAGCTTTCTTT.

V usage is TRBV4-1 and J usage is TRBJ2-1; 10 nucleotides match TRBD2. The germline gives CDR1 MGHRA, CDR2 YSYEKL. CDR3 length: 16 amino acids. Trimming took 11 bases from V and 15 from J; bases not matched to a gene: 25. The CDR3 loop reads CALPVWLERGGIKGFF. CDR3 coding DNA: TGCGCCCTCCCGGTCTGGTTAGAGCGGGGGGGGATCAAGGGGTTCTTC.

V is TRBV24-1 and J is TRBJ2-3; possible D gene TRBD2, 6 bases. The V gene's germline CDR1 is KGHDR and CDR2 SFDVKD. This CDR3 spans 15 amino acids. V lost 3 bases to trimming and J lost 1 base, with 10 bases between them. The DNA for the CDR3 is TGTGCCACCAGTGATCGGGGCGGGGGCACAGATACGCAGTATTTT. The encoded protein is CATSDRGGGTDTQYF.

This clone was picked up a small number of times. The DNA for the CDR3 is TGCGCCAGCAGCCCGAGTATGGGACAGACCTATGGCTACACCTTC. Amino acids: CASSPSMGQTYGYTF. The chain uses TRBV5-1 and TRBJ1-2; 7 positions agree with TRBD1. Germline CDR1 SGHRS, CDR2 YFSETQ. Trimming removed 4 bases from V and 4 bases from J; junction bases left unmatched: 10. The CDR3 is 15 amino acids.

CDR3 DNA sequence: TGTGCCAGCAGTTTCTCTCCGGGTGGAGGCGACTCGAAAGGGATCTACGAGCAGTACTTC. Encoded protein: CASSFSPGGGDSKGIYEQYF. The chain is built from TRBV28 and TRBJ2-7, with D possibly TRBD2 on 5 matching bases. V was clipped by 3 bases and J by 3 bases, with 30 bases between them. CDR1 is MDHEN and CDR2 is SYDVKM in the germline V gene. The length of the CDR3 is 20 residues.

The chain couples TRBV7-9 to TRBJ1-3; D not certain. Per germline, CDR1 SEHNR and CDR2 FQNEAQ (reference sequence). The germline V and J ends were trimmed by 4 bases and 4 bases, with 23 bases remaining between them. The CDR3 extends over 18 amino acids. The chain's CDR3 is CASSSRRLQLSAGNTIYF. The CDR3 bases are TGTGCCAGCAGCTCACGAAGACTACAGCTCTCTGCCGGAAACACCATATATTTT.

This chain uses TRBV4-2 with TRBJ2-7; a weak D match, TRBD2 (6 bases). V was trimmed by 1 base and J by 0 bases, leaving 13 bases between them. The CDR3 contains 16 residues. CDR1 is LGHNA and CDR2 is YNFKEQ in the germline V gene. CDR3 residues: CASSQGSGVSSYEQYF. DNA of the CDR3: TGTGCCAGCAGCCAAGGGTCGGGGGTGAGCTCCTACGAGCAGTACTTC.

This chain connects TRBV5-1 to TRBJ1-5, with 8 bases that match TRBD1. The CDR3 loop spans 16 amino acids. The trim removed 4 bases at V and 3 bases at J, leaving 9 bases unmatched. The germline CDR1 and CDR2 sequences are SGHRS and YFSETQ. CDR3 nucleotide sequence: TGCGCCAGCAGCCCACGGACAGGGAGGAACAATCAGCCCCAGCATTTT. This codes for CASSPRTGRNNQPQHF.

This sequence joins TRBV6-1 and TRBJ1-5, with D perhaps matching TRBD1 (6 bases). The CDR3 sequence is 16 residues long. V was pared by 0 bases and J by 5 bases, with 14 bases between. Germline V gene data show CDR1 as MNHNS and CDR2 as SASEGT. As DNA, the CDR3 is TGTGCCAGCAGTGAAGCGCAGAGGGGGGGTGATCAGCCCCAGCATTTT. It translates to CASSEAQRGGDQPQHF.

CDR3 nucleotides: TGTGCCAGCAGAGCTATACCGGGACAGGGGTTTGCTTTCTTT. Translating gives CASRAIPGQGFAFF. This chain uses TRBV6-5 with TRBJ1-1; the match to TRBD1 covers 10 bases. The CDR3 covers 14 residues. Germline assignment: CDR1 MNHEY and CDR2 SVGAGI. The ends lost 6 bases at V and 11 bases at J; junction bases unmatched: 12.

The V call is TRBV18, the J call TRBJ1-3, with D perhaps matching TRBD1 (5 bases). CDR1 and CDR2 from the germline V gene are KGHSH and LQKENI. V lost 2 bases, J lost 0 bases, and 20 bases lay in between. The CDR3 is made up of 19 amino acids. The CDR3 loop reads CASSPRGRDSLYSGNTIYF. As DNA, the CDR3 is TGTGCCAGCTCACCAAGGGGCAGGGATTCGCTTTACTCTGGAAACACCATATATTTT.

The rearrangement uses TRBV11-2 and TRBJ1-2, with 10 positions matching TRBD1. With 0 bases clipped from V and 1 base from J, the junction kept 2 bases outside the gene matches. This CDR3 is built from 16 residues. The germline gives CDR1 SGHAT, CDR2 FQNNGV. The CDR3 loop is CASSLDGTGVNYGYTF. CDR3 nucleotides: TGTGCCAGCAGCTTAGATGGGACAGGGGTTAACTATGGCTACACCTTC.